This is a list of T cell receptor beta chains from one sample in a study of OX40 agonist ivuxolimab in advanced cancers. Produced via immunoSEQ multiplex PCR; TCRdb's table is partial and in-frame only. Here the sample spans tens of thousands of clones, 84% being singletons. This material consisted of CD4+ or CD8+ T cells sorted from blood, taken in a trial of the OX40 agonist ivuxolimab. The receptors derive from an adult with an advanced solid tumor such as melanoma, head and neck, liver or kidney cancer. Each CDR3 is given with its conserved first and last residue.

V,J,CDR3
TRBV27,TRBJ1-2,CASSNTGGGNYGYTF
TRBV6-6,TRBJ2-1,CASSYTMADNEQFF
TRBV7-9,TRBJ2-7,CASSSTLRGTYEQYF
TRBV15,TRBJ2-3,CATSRGTGGTDTQYF
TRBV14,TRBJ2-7,CASSQGQGAYEQYF
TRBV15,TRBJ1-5,CATSRTAESNQPQHF
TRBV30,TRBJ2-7,CAWTASGPYEQYF
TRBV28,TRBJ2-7,CASSLATSPGGYEQYF
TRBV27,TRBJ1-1,CASRTENTEAFF
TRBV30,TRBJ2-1,CAWSSDRGYNEQFF
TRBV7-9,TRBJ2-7,CASSLGQGGSYEQYF
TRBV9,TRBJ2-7,CASSVIDRASDEQYF
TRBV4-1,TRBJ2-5,CASSQDGKSYQETQYF
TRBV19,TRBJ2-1,CATLPRGSYNEQFF
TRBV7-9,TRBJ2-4,CASSLSIGRDIQYF